This T cell receptor beta chain was sequenced during a study of identical twins. Study results and caveats: Modelling underestimated the level of out-of-frame TCR alpha sharing observed in monozygotic twins. Fewer insertions characterized abundant cord blood beta clonotypes, whereas memory repertoires showed none.

cDNA carried unique molecular identifiers, and a universal primer site was added by template switching. Each CDR3 protein gets one entry after TCRdb re-called the 5' RACE reads with MiXCR. The sample lists nearly 650,000 distinct CDR3 sequences, roughly 6.6% occurring once. As regards this clonotype: The antigen is undetermined.

The data were also submitted as part of a second study, on yellow fever vaccine responses in identical twins. This second study says: Reports say the vaccine T cell response in twins looked partly convergent and partly personalized.

Input material: PBMCs. The clonotype originates from a young woman in good health.

This CDR3 reads CSARAGGSQETQYF. The CDR3, as DNA: TGCAGTGCTAGGGCGGGGGGGTCCCAAGAGACCCAGTACTTC. The genes are TRBV20-1 and TRBJ2-5; 9 nucleotides align to TRBD2. CDR1 is DFQATT, CDR2 SNEGSKA, per germline (reference sequence). With 3 bases clipped from V and 1 base from J, the junction kept 3 bases outside the gene matches. The CDR3 loop spans 14 amino acids.